This entry is about one T cell receptor (beta chain). Its antigen remains unknown. TCRdb's copy holds only in-frame clones and misses some; the assay was immunoSEQ multiplex PCR. The data contain about 1 million clones, about 76% of them singletons. This entry belongs to a study of shared clonotypes between healthy human individuals. On the study more broadly: CD8 memory received one plate per donor, CD8 naive two, CD4 memory three and CD4 naive three. Study results and caveats: How much donors shared clonotypes was expected to be affected by sequencing depth. The four-donor shared clonotypes exceeded non-shared clonotypes in generation probability, with non-shared ones scoring lower.

Recent acute infections and vaccinations were absent in the healthy HIV-negative adult donors. The CDR3 contains 15 residues. Trimming took 5 bases from V and 3 from J, leaving 17 bases between them. In germline, CDR1 is LNHDA, CDR2 SQIVND (reference sequence). The sample consisted of memory CD4+ T cells sorted from blood. Indicated subset: CD45RA-negative fraction. The sequence came from a man between 18 and 29 years old in good health. The J gene is TRBJ2-7, the V gene TRBV19; the D gene could be TRBD1 or TRBD2 (7 bases each). CDR3 DNA: TGTGCCAGTAGTGGTCCGTCAGGGGGGGACTACGAGCAGTACTTC. This sequence encodes CASSGPSGGDYEQYF.